These T cell receptor beta chains were read from a single sample in a study of PD-L1 blockade in urothelial cancer. Clones were sequenced by immunoSEQ multiplex PCR, and TCRdb holds only the in-frame ones, with some missing. The table includes some 120,000 clones, about 82% detected once. The starting material was PBMCs, obtained around atezolizumab (anti-PD-L1) treatment. Receptor source: a middle-aged man with urothelial cancer. Each CDR3 is given with its conserved first and last residue. D genes are given only for firm matches. Only part of the rows carry a size: once, few, many, or a class if the clone is expanded.

TRBV28	-	TRBJ2-7	TRBD1	CASHNGQGIYEQYF	TGTGCCAGCCATAACGGACAGGGTATATACGAGCAGTACTTC
TRBV28	-	TRBJ1-2	-	CASSSSRGYTF	TGTGCCAGCAGTTCGAGCCGTGGCTACACCTTC
TRBV28	-	TRBJ2-2	-	CASSLLRRFTGELFF	TGTGCCAGCAGTTTATTGCGCAGGTTCACCGGGGAGCTGTTTTTT
TRBV19	few	TRBJ1-4	TRBD1	CASSSGTGREKLFF	TGTGCCAGTAGTTCCGGGACAGGGCGCGAAAAACTGTTTTTT
TRBV29-1	-	TRBJ2-1	-	CVGSFINEQFF	TGCGTGGGTAGCTTTATCAATGAGCAGTTCTTC
TRBV6-1	-	TRBJ2-7	-	CASTLVFEQYF	TGTGCCAGCACCCTAGTATTTGAGCAGTACTTC
TRBV10-3	-	TRBJ1-2	TRBD1	CAIRGQERDGYTF	TGTGCCATCAGGGGACAGGAACGCGATGGCTACACCTTC
TRBV2	-	TRBJ2-7	-	CASSESGTYEQYF	TGTGCCAGCAGTGAGAGCGGTACATACGAGCAGTACTTC
TRBV19	-	TRBJ2-5	-	CASSFFRQSHRETQYF	TGTGCCAGTAGTTTTTTCCGACAGTCCCACAGGGAGACCCAGTACTTC
TRBV19	-	TRBJ2-3	TRBD2	CASSIAGGPIDTQYF	TGTGCCAGTAGTATAGCGGGAGGGCCGATAGATACGCAGTATTTT
TRBV2	-	TRBJ2-6	TRBD1	CASSLGTGLPSSGANVLTF	TGTGCCAGCAGCCTCGGGACAGGCCTTCCCTCCTCTGGGGCCAACGTCCTGACTTTC
TRBV5-1	-	TRBJ1-4	TRBD1	CASSLLQGEEKLFF	TGCGCCAGCAGCTTGCTACAGGGGGAGGAAAAACTGTTTTTT
TRBV6-6	-	TRBJ1-1	TRBD1	CASSHIQGAEAFF	TGTGCCAGCAGTCACATACAGGGGGCCGAAGCTTTCTTT
TRBV2	-	TRBJ2-3	TRBD1	CASSRDRGLYTQYF	TGTGCCAGCAGCCGGGACAGGGGATTATATACGCAGTATTTT
TRBV6-1	-	TRBJ2-2	-	CASKPVGNTGELFF	TGTGCCAGCAAGCCGGTCGGGAACACCGGGGAGCTGTTTTTT
TRBV2	-	TRBJ2-3	TRBD2	CASSATSGTDTQYF	TGTGCCAGCAGTGCTACTAGCGGGACAGATACGCAGTATTTT
TRBV11-2	-	TRBJ2-1	TRBD2	CASSLDKGLAFEQFF	TGTGCCAGCAGCTTAGATAAGGGACTAGCGTTTGAGCAGTTCTTC
TRBV7-3	once	TRBJ1-3	TRBD1	CASSIDRGPGNTIYF	TGTGCCAGCAGCATCGACAGGGGGCCAGGAAACACCATATATTTT
TRBV5-1	-	TRBJ2-1	TRBD2	CASSLSGTNNEQFF	TGCGCCAGCAGCTTGAGCGGGACCAACAATGAGCAGTTCTTC
TRBV18	-	TRBJ1-1	-	CASSREGNTEAFF	TGTGCCAGCTCACGGGAGGGGAACACTGAAGCTTTCTTT
TRBV11-1	-	TRBJ2-2	TRBD2	CASSPGLAGAGELFF	TGTGCCAGCAGCCCGGGACTAGCGGGGGCCGGGGAGCTGTTTTTT
TRBV9	-	TRBJ1-1	-	CASSGGGRTEAFF	TGTGCCAGCAGTGGGGGGGGTAGAACTGAAGCTTTCTTT
TRBV5-1	-	TRBJ2-5	-	CASSLGRGYQETQYF	TGCGCCAGCAGCTTGGGGCGAGGGTACCAAGAGACCCAGTACTTC
TRBV6-1	few	TRBJ2-7	TRBD2	CASSPGLGAGEQYF	TGTGCCAGCAGCCCGGGACTAGGAGCCGGCGAGCAGTACTTC
TRBV9	-	TRBJ2-2	TRBD2	CASSVASSGKRTGELFF	TGTGCCAGCAGCGTAGCTTCTAGCGGGAAACGTACCGGGGAGCTGTTTTTT
TRBV7-8	-	TRBJ2-2	TRBD2	CASTLTLRASGRGGELFF	TGTGCCAGCACCCTAACCCTTCGGGCTAGCGGGAGAGGAGGGGAGCTGTTTTTT
TRBV29-1	-	TRBJ2-7	TRBD2	CSVDWPREGTYEQYF	TGCAGCGTTGATTGGCCCAGGGAGGGAACCTACGAGCAGTACTTC
TRBV7-9	-	TRBJ2-2	-	CASSLTGSNTGELFF	TGTGCCAGCAGCTTAACGGGATCGAACACCGGGGAGCTGTTTTTT
TRBV27	-	TRBJ2-6	-	CASSFRGGQYSGANVLTF	TGTGCCAGCAGTTTCCGTGGAGGACAGTACTCTGGGGCCAACGTCCTGACTTTC
TRBV19	-	TRBJ1-5	-	CASSMTGFPLNQPQHF	TGTGCCAGTAGTATGACAGGTTTCCCCCTCAATCAGCCCCAGCATTTT
TRBV6-5	-	TRBJ1-1	TRBD1	CASRPSGGMNTEAFF	TGTGCCAGCAGACCTTCAGGGGGGATGAACACTGAAGCTTTCTTT
TRBV7-9	-	TRBJ2-1	-	CASSLPALRSEQFF	TGTGCCAGCAGCTTACCCGCATTACGGAGCGAGCAGTTCTTC
TRBV28	-	TRBJ1-5	-	CASSPGQSRQPQHF	TGTGCCAGCAGTCCTGGACAATCGAGGCAGCCCCAGCATTTT
TRBV10-1	-	TRBJ2-5	TRBD1	CASSESQQGKETQYF	TGCGCCAGCAGTGAGTCACAACAGGGGAAAGAGACCCAGTACTTC
TRBV4-1	-	TRBJ1-2	-	CASSQETGLLRGYTF	TGCGCCAGCAGCCAAGAGACAGGTCTTTTACGTGGCTACACCTTC
TRBV30	once	TRBJ1-4	TRBD1	CAWTTGQGREKLFF	TGTGCCTGGACAACGGGACAGGGACGGGAAAAACTGTTTTTT
TRBV7-2	-	TRBJ2-7	TRBD1	CASSRDRDYEQYF	TGTGCCAGCAGCCGGGACAGGGACTACGAGCAGTACTTC
TRBV5-1	-	TRBJ2-7	TRBD1	CASSLDPTGVTYEQYF	TGCGCCAGCAGCTTGGACCCGACAGGGGTGACCTACGAGCAGTACTTC
TRBV11-2	few	TRBJ2-7	-	CASSVLVSEQYF	TGTGCCAGCAGCGTACTAGTTTCCGAGCAGTACTTC
TRBV4-1	-	TRBJ2-1	TRBD2	CASSQASGGSYNEQFF	TGCGCCAGCAGCCAAGCGTCGGGGGGGTCCTACAATGAGCAGTTCTTC